This entry lists 11 T cell receptor beta chains sequenced from one sample in a study of tumor-infiltrating lymphocytes in primary liver carcinoma (dated by TCRdb to the late 2010s). Total RNA and DNA were co-extracted from approximately 20-30 mg of bulk tissue with the AllPrep DNA/RNA mini kit, without cell sorting. Sequenced using an Illumina HiSeq 2500. Starting from 450 to 500 ng total RNA, TCRbeta-specific cDNA was produced by reverse transcription with a constant-region primer and ProtoScript II reverse transcriptase. TCRbeta libraries were built with three nested multiplex PCR rounds, a slightly modified ARM-PCR procedure. Each of the first two PCR rounds ran for approximately 10 cycles using multiplex TRBV1-TRBV30 forward primers together with a Cbeta reverse primer. The raw public reads went through TCRdb reprocessing: fastp at Q25, MiXCR clone calling, in-frame beta chains kept. CDR3 protein duplicates are merged, each entry listing the most common genes and DNA. The sample table holds tens of thousands of distinct CDR3 sequences, of which roughly two thirds were seen once. Roughly 30% of the sample rests with the top ten.

Specimen: liver tumor tissue from sampling region 3. What this sample's cell subset or site label stands for: tumor region T3, left-lateral pole. The origin of the receptors is a woman under 40 with primary liver carcinoma and hepatitis B virus infection.

Turning to this clonotype: The junction departs from the called germline gene at one end, perhaps through a read error. This chain joins TRBV12-3 or TRBV12-4 and TRBJ1-5; possible D gene TRBD1, 6 bases. CDR3 length: 12 amino acids. Here the CDR3 DNA reads TGTGCCAGCAATACTCAGGGGCAGCCCCAGCATTTC. Its translation: CASNTQGQPQHF.

About this clonotype itself: Likely a read error: the CDR3 ends without its conserved phenylalanine or tryptophan. The gene calls are TRBV4-3 and TRBJ2-2; 13 bases are shared with TRBD2. The germline CDR1 and CDR2 sequences are LGHNA and YSLEER. The CDR3 has 19 amino acids. CDR3 loop: CASIVLAGGPRSNTGELFC. The CDR3 DNA reads TGTGCCAGCATCGTACTAGCGGGAGGGCCCCGTTCGAACACCGGGGAGCTGTTTTGT.

On this clonotype: One junction end does not reproduce the germline sequence, and a read error may be involved. This chain links TRBV4-3 with TRBJ2-3; D ambiguous. The CDR3 totals 13 residues. Germline CDR1 reads LGHNA; CDR2 reads YSLEER. CDR3 residues: CDSSQERTDKQYF. The CDR3 coding sequence is TGCGACAGCAGCCAAGAGCGCACAGATAAGCAGTATTTT.

Points on this clonotype: This could be a read error, since a much larger clone is one nucleotide away. The chain combines TRBV6-5 with TRBJ2-1, with unresolved D. V was shortened by 6 bases and J by 5 bases, with 14 bases between the two germline ends. CDR1 and CDR2 (germline): MNHEY, SVGAGI. CDR3 length: 14 amino acids. The CDR3, as DNA: TGTGCCAGCAGACTTCCCGAGTACCACAATGAGCAGTTCTTC. This sequence encodes CASRLPEYHNEQFF.

By sample share, this clonotype is large (0.1 to 1%). The genes are TRBV29-1 and TRBJ2-2; the D is unclear. Germline CDR1 reads SQVTM; CDR2 reads ANQGSEA. The V end was cut by 4 bases, the J end by 7 bases, with 10 bases between. This CDR3 comprises 12 residues. CDR3 loop: CSVVAWDGELFF. CDR3 coding DNA: TGCAGCGTTGTGGCATGGGACGGGGAGCTGTTTTTT.

This clonotype was recorded many times. The chain employs TRBV7-9 and TRBJ1-3; tentatively, D is TRBD1 (5 bases). Germline CDR1 and CDR2: SEHNR and FQNEAQ (reference sequence). This CDR3 has 18 amino acids. V was cut by 5 bases and J by 0 bases, with 20 bases left in between. CDR3 region: CASSPQGDGLSSGNTIYF. CDR3 DNA: TGTGCCAGCAGCCCGCAAGGGGATGGACTAAGCTCTGGAAACACCATATATTTT. The full variable domain, completed using reference TRBV7-9 and TRBJ1-3, is DTGVSQNPRHKITKRGQNVTFRCDPISEHNRLYWYRQTLGQGPEFLTYFQNEAQLEKSRLLSDRFSAERPKGSFSTLEIQRTEQGDSAMYLCASSPQGDGLSSGNTIYFGEGSWLTVV.

Comments on this clonotype: A much larger clone lies a single base off, so this may be a read error. This is likely a read error, given that the CDR3 carries no conserved phenylalanine or tryptophan at its end. The chain has TRBV11-2 and TRBJ2-1; TRBD2 aligns across 10 bases. Germline assignment: CDR1 SGHAT and CDR2 FQNNGV. The CDR3 totals 16 residues. V lost 4 bases and J lost 5; bases outside the gene matches: 8. The DNA for the CDR3 is TGTGCCAGCAGCTCGGGAACACTAGCGGGAAACAATGAGCAGTTCTTG. Its translation is CASSSGTLAGNNEQFL.

A remark on this clonotype: One end of the junction is discordant with germline, which a read error may explain. J is TRBJ2-3 and V is TRBV11-2; TRBD2 is a possible D gene (5 bases). The CDR3 sequence is 17 residues long. The V gene's germline CDR1 is SGHAT and CDR2 FQNNGV. The CDR3 is CASSHRGRGSLTDMQYF. The CDR3 DNA reads as TGTGCCAGCAGCCATCGAGGGAGAGGGAGTCTCACAGATATGCAGTATTTT.

The table lists this clonotype with a few counts. This may be a read error, as it is one base from a much larger clone. CDR3 DNA sequence: TGTACCAGCAGCCACACGACAGGGGCTAATGAAAAACTGTTTTTT. Translated, it gives CTSSHTTGANEKLFF. The chain recombines TRBV11-2 with TRBJ1-4; 8 bases line up with TRBD1. The CDR3 is 15 residues long. Germline assignment: CDR1 SGHAT and CDR2 FQNNGV.

Of note for this clonotype: A junction boundary mismatches the germline segment, possibly from a read error. The chain employs TRBV7-8 and TRBJ2-7; the D is unclear. The CDR3 runs 18 residues. Germline CDR1 SGHVS, CDR2 FQNEAQ. The CDR3: CASSSGRGHTMSSYVQYF. CDR3 nucleotide sequence: TGCGCCAGCAGCTCGGGTCGCGGTCATACTATGAGCTCCTACGTGCAGTACTTC.

A single count supports this clonotype. One base away lies a much larger clone, so this may be a sequencing read error. V gene TRBV5-5 combines with J gene TRBJ2-7, with a tentative D call TRBD1 (6 bases). The CDR3 is 14 residues long. The germline V gene has CDR1 SGHKS and CDR2 YYEKEE (reference sequence). CDR3 loop: CASNLYGDNYEQYF. The DNA of the CDR3 is TGTGCCAGCAACTTGTATGGGGACAACTACGAGCAGTACTTC.